One T cell receptor (beta chain) is described in this entry. This specimen comes from a study of blood T cell repertoires in COVID-19. Background on the study: Samples came from the United States, Italy and Spain, spanning acute and convalescent COVID-19. The cDNA or gDNA used as material had been derived from T cells, B-cell-depleted T cells, or PBMCs.

V was cut by 4 bases and J by 0 bases, with 22 bases left in between. CDR1 SNHLY and CDR2 FYNNEI come from the germline V gene. This CDR3 contains 19 residues. Study processing details: Amplification of reference gene primers was used by the study to estimate nucleated cell counts. Sequenced by immunoSEQ multiplex PCR; TCRdb stores in-frame clones only, minus some. V, J and clone size are taken as reported in that table, and D and trimming were inferred from the DNA itself. This table has roughly 260,000 clones, around 90% appearing once. The sample comprised peripheral blood. The receptor comes from a man in his 60s who had recovered from COVID-19. The chain couples TRBV2 to TRBJ2-1; tentatively, D is TRBD1 (6 bases). CDR3 DNA: TGTGCCAGCAGTGGTACCTCAGGGGTCCCCATGAGCTCCTACAATGAGCAGTTCTTC. Its translation: CASSGTSGVPMSSYNEQFF.